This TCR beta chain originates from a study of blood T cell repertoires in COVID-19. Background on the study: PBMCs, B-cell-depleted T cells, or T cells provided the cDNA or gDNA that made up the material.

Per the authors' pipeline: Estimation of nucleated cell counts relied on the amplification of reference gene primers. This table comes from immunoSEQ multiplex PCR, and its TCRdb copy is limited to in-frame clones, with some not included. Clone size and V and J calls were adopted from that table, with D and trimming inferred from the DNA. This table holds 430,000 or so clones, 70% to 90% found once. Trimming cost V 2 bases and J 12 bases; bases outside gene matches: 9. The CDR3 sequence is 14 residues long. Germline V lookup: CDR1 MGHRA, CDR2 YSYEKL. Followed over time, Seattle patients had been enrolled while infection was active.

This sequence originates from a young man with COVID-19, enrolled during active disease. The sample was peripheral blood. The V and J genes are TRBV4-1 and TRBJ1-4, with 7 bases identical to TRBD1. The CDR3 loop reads CASSQQGVVTELFF. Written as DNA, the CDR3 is TGCGCCAGCAGCCAACAGGGGGTCGTCACTGAACTGTTTTTT.